Presented here are 21 T cell receptor beta chains from one specimen sequenced in a study of blood T cells in healthy people across ages. It was with a sample-barcoded 5' primer and a J-beta primer mix that a second PCR of roughly 7 to 11 cycles was run. Using its own MiXCR run on the 5' RACE reads, TCRdb lists one record per CDR3 protein. The sample includes just under 750,000 distinct CDR3 sequences, 22% of them seen just once. Sequenced input: blood. The receptors were sampled from a man in his 70s in good health.

This clonotype showed up just a few times. The chain combines TRBV12-3 or TRBV12-4 with TRBJ2-7; D is unresolved. CDR3 size: 14 residues. Trimming left V 3 bases short and J 2 bases short, with 11 bases between. The CDR3 loop is CASSFRSGAYEQYF. For the CDR3, the DNA is TGTGCCAGCAGTTTCCGTAGTGGCGCCTACGAGCAGTACTTC.

This clonotype was observed a handful of times. The chain carries TRBV20-1 and TRBJ2-3; 7 bases are a match to TRBD1. J lost 6 bases, V lost 1 base, and 16 bases had no gene match. The CDR3 runs 17 residues. Germline lookup yields CDR1 DFQATT and CDR2 SNEGSKA (reference sequence). CDR3 bases: TGCAGTGCTAGAGCCGATCCTCAGACAGGGCCTTGGGATACGCAGTATTTT. It is translated as CSARADPQTGPWDTQYF.

This clonotype showed up just a few times. The chain couples TRBV29-1 to TRBJ2-5; 8 nucleotides agree with TRBD2. The CDR3 consists of 13 residues. V shed 5 bases and J 5 bases; nucleotides not matched to a gene: 7. Per the germline V gene, CDR1 is SQVTM and CDR2 is ANQGSEA. CDR3 in amino acids: CSVTTSALETQYF. Written as DNA, the CDR3 is TGCAGCGTTACGACTAGCGCCCTGGAGACCCAGTACTTC. The variable domain in full, with the rest retrieved from reference TRBV29-1 and TRBJ2-5, is SAVISQKPSRDICQRGTSLTIQCQVDSQVTMMFWYRQQPGQSLTLIATANQGSEATYESGFVIDKFPISRPNLTFSTLTVSNMSPEDSSIYLCSVTTSALETQYFGPGTRLLVL.

This clonotype was seen a few times. J is TRBJ2-1 and V is TRBV13; the D gene is possibly TRBD2 (5 bases). Germline loops: CDR1 PRHDT, CDR2 FYEKMQ (reference sequence). The CDR3 is made up of 17 amino acids. Deletions cut 1 base from V and 0 bases from J, with 13 bases between. CDR3 bases: TGTGCCAGCAGCTTAGCTCTAAACGGACTCTCCTACAATGAGCAGTTCTTC. It yields the protein CASSLALNGLSYNEQFF.

The rearrangement links TRBV15 to TRBJ1-1; TRBD1 might be the D (6 bases). Trimming removed 3 bases from V and 3 bases from J, with 14 bases in between. The length of the CDR3 is 15 residues. Per germline, CDR1 LNHNV and CDR2 YYDKDF (reference sequence). As DNA, the CDR3 is TGTGCCACCAGCAGTCGTGGTGCAGGGGACACTGAAGCTTTCTTT. Translation gives CATSSRGAGDTEAFF. Full variable domain (missing parts from reference TRBV15 and TRBJ1-1): DAMVIQNPRYQVTQFGKPVTLSCSQTLNHNVMYWYQQKSSQAPKLLFHYYDKDFNNEADTPDNFQSRRPNTSFCFLDIRSPGLGDTAMYLCATSSRGAGDTEAFFGQGTRLTVV.

This clonotype was counted between two and nine times. J is TRBJ1-5 and V is TRBV6-1; possible D gene TRBD1, 5 bases. This CDR3 comprises 16 residues. Germline CDR1 is MNHNS and CDR2 is SASEGT. Trimming pared 6 bases from V and 6 bases from J, leaving 21 bases between. The CDR3 loop reads CASSQFPGGTGQPQHF. DNA of the CDR3: TGTGCCAGCAGCCAATTCCCCGGGGGGACTGGTCAGCCCCAGCATTTT.

This clonotype was counted a few times. The rearrangement links TRBV6-5 to TRBJ2-7; D possibly corresponds to TRBD1 (6 bases). The CDR3 contains 16 residues. V was shortened by 2 bases and J by 1 base, with 15 bases between the two germline ends. Germline lookup yields CDR1 MNHEY and CDR2 SVGAGI. CDR3 region: CASSYPTKGHSYEQYF. The CDR3 region has the DNA TGTGCCAGCAGTTACCCGACTAAGGGACATTCCTACGAGCAGTACTTC.

There are many counts of this clonotype. J is TRBJ1-1 and V is TRBV12-3 or TRBV12-4; D is ambiguous. Between the trimmed V and J ends, which lost 5 bases and 2 bases, there was a span of 9 bases. The length of the CDR3 is 13 residues. The CDR3 here is CASSVYRNTEAFF. DNA for the CDR3: TGTGCCAGCAGTGTATACAGAAACACTGAAGCTTTCTTT.

This clonotype was observed a few times. The chain recombines TRBV4-2 with TRBJ2-3, with TRBD2 identical over 7 bases. The CDR3 has 17 residues. CDR1 and CDR2 from the germline V gene are LGHNA and YNFKEQ. Germline trimming cut 0 bases from V and 1 base from J; bases unmatched to any gene: 7. CDR3 amino acids: CASSQDFVGRGTDTQYF. CDR3 nucleotides: TGTGCCAGCAGCCAAGATTTCGTGGGGAGGGGCACAGATACGCAGTATTTT.

This clonotype occurred a few times. This sequence joins TRBV7-9 and TRBJ2-1, with unresolved D. TRBJ2-7 explains the end of the DNA better; the J call may be wrong. The CDR3 is made up of 16 amino acids. Germline-derived CDR1 and CDR2 are SEHNR and FQNEAQ (reference sequence). DNA of the CDR3: TGTGCCAGCAGCTTAGGCTCAGGTCCCTCCTCCTACGAGCAGTACGTC. Encoded protein: CASSLGSGPSSYEQYV.

In its sample, this clonotype was seen a few times. The rearrangement uses TRBV10-3 and TRBJ2-1; D is undetermined. The J call may not be correct, given that the DNA end is closer to TRBJ2-7. Germline-derived CDR1 and CDR2 are ENHRY and SYGVKD. The CDR3 spans 13 residues. The CDR3 here is CAISEKNPYEQYF. For the CDR3, the DNA is TGTGCCATCAGTGAGAAGAACCCCTACGAGCAGTACTTC.

The gene calls are TRBV7-9 and TRBJ2-7; TRBD1 is a possible D gene (5 bases). The V end was cut by 4 bases, the J end by 3 bases, with 13 bases between. The CDR3 totals 14 residues. Germline CDR1 reads SEHNR; CDR2 reads FQNEAQ (reference sequence). CDR3 nucleotide sequence: TGTGCCAGCAGCTCCCGACAACAGGTCTACGAGCAGTACTTC. Translating it yields CASSSRQQVYEQYF.

V and J are TRBV29-1 and TRBJ2-5; 11 bases map to TRBD2. The CDR3 covers 15 residues. J gave up 2 bases and V 6 bases, and 8 bases lay outside the gene matches. Germline CDR1 SQVTM, CDR2 ANQGSEA. CDR3 nucleotides: TGCAGCGTCAAACTAGCGGGGGTGAATCAAGAGACCCAGTACTTC. It is translated as CSVKLAGVNQETQYF.

This clonotype occurred a few times. The chain links TRBV20-1 to TRBJ2-7; D remains ambiguous. The DNA end is more similar to TRBJ2-5, so the J call may be wrong. The CDR3 is 11 amino acids. The germline V gene encodes CDR1 DFQATT and CDR2 SNEGSKA (reference sequence). CDR3 protein: CSVLPRETQYF. The CDR3 bases are TGCAGTGTTCTACCCCGAGAGACCCAGTACTTC.

The chain joins TRBV5-1 to TRBJ2-3; D could derive from TRBD1 or TRBD2 (5 bases each). Trimming left V 3 bases short and J 4 bases short, with 21 bases between. Germline CDR1 and CDR2: SGHRS and YFSETQ. The CDR3 has 17 amino acids. The CDR3 nucleotides are TGCGCCAGCAGCTCCCAAACCGGGACGAGAATATCAGATACGCAGTATTTT. As protein: CASSSQTGTRISDTQYF.

The table lists this clonotype with a few counts. The chain is built from TRBV5-1 and TRBJ2-3, with D uncertain. The CDR3 consists of 12 residues. Germline lookup yields CDR1 SGHRS and CDR2 YFSETQ. The ends were cut back, 4 bases at V and 7 bases at J, with 10 bases in the middle. The CDR3 nucleotides are TGCGCCAGCAGCCAGGTTGAAAATACGCAGTATTTT. Its protein is CASSQVENTQYF.

This clonotype turned up a few times. V is TRBV6-6 and J is TRBJ1-5; TRBD1 aligns across 9 bases. The CDR3 length is 15 residues. Per the germline V gene, CDR1 is MNHNY and CDR2 is SVGAGI (reference sequence). J gave up 1 base and V 7 bases, and 5 bases lay outside the gene matches. The CDR3 sequence is CASTDRGASNQPQHF. In DNA, the CDR3 is TGTGCCAGCACAGACAGGGGGGCGAGCAATCAGCCCCAGCATTTT.

The CDR3 protein is CSVDELADTQYF. DNA of the CDR3: TGCAGCGTTGACGAGTTAGCAGATACGCAGTATTTT. V usage is TRBV29-1 and J usage is TRBJ2-3; D gene unclear. The CDR3 sequence is 12 residues long. Trimming pared 3 bases from V and 4 bases from J, leaving 8 bases between. Germline V CDR1 and CDR2: SQVTM, ANQGSEA.

This clonotype occurred a few times. The chain is built from TRBV5-1 and TRBJ2-3; D is unclear. Germline CDR1 SGHRS, CDR2 YFSETQ. CDR3 length: 16 residues. V gave up 0 bases and J gave up 1 base, with 12 bases separating them. CDR3 residues: CASSLALLEGTDTQYF. Written as DNA, the CDR3 is TGCGCCAGCAGCTTGGCTCTGCTAGAGGGCACAGATACGCAGTATTTT.

This chain connects TRBV5-1 to TRBJ2-2, with TRBD1 matching 9 bases. Trimming took 4 bases from V and 1 from J; bases not matched to a gene: 8. CDR1 and CDR2 from the germline V gene are SGHRS and YFSETQ. This CDR3 region has 17 residues. CDR3 amino acids: CASSISGTGLNTGELFF. The CDR3 DNA reads TGCGCCAGCAGCATTTCCGGGACAGGGTTGAACACCGGGGAGCTGTTTTTT.

V and J are TRBV20-1 and TRBJ2-3; tentatively, D is TRBD1 or TRBD2 (6 bases each). In germline, CDR1 is DFQATT, CDR2 SNEGSKA (reference sequence). V lost 7 bases and J lost 2, with 10 bases in between. This CDR3 region has 12 residues. CDR3 in amino acids: CSGGATTDTQYF. The CDR3 DNA is TGCAGTGGGGGGGCAACCACAGATACGCAGTATTTT.